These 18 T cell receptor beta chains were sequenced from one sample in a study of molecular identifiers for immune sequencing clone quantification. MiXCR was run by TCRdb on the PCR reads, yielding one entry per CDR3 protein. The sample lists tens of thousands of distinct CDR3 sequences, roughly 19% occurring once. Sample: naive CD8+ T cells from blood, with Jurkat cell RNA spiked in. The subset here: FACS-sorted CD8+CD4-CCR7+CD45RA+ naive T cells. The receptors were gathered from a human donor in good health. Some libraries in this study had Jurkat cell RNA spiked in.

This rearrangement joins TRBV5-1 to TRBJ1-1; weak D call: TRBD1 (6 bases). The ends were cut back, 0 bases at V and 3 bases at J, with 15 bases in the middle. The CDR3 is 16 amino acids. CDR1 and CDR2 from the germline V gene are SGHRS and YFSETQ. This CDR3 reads CASSLAQGGMDTEAFF. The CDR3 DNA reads TGCGCCAGCAGCTTGGCCCAAGGGGGTATGGACACTGAAGCTTTCTTT.

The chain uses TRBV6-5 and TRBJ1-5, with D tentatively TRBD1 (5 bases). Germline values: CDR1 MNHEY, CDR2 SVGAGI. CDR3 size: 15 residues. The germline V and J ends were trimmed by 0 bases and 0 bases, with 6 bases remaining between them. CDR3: CASSYSRGSNQPQHF. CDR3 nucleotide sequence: TGTGCCAGCAGTTACTCGAGGGGTAGCAATCAGCCCCAGCATTTT.

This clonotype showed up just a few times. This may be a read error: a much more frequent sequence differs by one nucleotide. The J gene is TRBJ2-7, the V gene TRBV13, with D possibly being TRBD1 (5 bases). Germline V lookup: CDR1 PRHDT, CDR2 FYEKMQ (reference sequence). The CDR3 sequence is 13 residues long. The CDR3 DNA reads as TGTACCAGCAGCTCAGGGTGGGGCCTGGAGCAGTACTTC. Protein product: CTSSSGWGLEQYF.

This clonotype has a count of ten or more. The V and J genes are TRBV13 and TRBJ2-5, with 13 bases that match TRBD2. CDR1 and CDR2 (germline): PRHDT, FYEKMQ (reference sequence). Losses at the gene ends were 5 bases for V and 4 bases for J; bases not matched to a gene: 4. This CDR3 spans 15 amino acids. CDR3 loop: CASSLGTSGTETQYF. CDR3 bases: TGTGCCAGCAGCCTGGGGACTAGCGGGACAGAGACCCAGTACTTC.

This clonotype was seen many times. As DNA, the CDR3 is TGTGCCAGCAGCCGGAAACCGGGACTAATGGAGACCCAGTACTTC. Amino acid sequence: CASSRKPGLMETQYF. The chain employs TRBV7-9 and TRBJ2-5; 7 bases map to TRBD2. Germline V gene sequence: CDR1 SEHNR, CDR2 FQNEAQ (reference sequence). Trimming removed 5 bases from V and 5 bases from J; junction bases left unmatched: 11. The CDR3 sequence is 15 residues long.

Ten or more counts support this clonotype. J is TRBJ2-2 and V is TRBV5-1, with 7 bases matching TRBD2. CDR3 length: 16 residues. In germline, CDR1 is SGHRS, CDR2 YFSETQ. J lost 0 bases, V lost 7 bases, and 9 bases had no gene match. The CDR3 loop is CASRPITSANTGELFF. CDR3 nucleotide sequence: TGCGCCAGCCGCCCGATCACTAGCGCGAACACCGGGGAGCTGTTTTTT.

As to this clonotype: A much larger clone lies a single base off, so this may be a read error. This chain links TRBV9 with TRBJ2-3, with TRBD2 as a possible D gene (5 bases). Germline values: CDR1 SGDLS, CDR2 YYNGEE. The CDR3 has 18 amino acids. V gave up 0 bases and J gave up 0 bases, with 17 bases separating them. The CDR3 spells CASSVEPGTGKSTDTQYF. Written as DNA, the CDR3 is TGTGCCAGCAGCGTAGAACCCGGCACGGGGAAAAGCACAGATACGCAGTATTTT.

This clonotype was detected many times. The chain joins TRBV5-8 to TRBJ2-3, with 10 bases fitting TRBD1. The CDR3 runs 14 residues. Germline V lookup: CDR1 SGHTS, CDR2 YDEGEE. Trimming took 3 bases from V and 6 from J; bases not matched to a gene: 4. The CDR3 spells CASSWGQGLDTQYF. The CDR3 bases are TGTGCCAGCAGCTGGGGACAGGGGTTGGATACGCAGTATTTT. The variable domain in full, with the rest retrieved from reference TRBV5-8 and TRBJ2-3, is EAGVTQSPTHLIKTRGQQATLRCSPISGHTSVYWYQQALGLGLQFLLWYDEGEERNRGNFPPRFSGRQFPNYSSELNVNALELEDSALYLCASSWGQGLDTQYFGPGTRLTVL.

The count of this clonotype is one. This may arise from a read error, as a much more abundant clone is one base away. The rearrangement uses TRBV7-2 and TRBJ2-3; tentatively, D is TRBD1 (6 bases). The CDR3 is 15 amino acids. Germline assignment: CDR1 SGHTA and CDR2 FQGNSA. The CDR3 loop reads CAGSLGGFEADTQYF. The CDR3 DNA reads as TGTGCCGGCAGCTTAGGGGGTTTTGAGGCAGATACGCAGTATTTT.

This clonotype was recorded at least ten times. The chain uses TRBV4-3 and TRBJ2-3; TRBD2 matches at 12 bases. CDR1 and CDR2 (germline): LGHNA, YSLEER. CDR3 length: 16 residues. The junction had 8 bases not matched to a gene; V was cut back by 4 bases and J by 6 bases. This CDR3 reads CASSPTSGSILDTQYF. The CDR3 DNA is TGCGCCAGCAGCCCGACTAGCGGGAGCATTTTGGATACGCAGTATTTT.

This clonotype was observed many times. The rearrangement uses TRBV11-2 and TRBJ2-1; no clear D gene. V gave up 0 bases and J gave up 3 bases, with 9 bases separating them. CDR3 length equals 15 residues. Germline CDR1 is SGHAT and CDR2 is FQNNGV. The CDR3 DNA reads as TGTGCCAGCAGCTTAGATCCATTGGACTACAATGAGCAGTTCTTC. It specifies CASSLDPLDYNEQFF.

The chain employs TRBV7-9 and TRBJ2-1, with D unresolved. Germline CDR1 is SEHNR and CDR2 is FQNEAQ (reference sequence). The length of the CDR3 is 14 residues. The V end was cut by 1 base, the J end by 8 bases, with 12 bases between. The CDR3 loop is CASSLGAFGDEQFF. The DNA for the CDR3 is TGTGCCAGCAGCTTAGGCGCTTTTGGGGATGAGCAGTTCTTC. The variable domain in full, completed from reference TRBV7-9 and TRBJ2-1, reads DTGVSQNPRHKITKRGQNVTFRCDPISEHNRLYWYRQTLGQGPEFLTYFQNEAQLEKSRLLSDRFSAERPKGSFSTLEIQRTEQGDSAMYLCASSLGAFGDEQFFGPGTRLTVL.

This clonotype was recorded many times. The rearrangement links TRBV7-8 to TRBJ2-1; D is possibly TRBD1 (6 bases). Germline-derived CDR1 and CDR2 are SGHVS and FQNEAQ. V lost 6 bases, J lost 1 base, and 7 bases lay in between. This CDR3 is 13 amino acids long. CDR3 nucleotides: TGTGCCAGCAGGGGGGCTTCCTACAATGAGCAGTTCTTC. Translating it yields CASRGASYNEQFF.

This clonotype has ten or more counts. CDR3 protein: CASSKTGHLEGLIHPLHF. The CDR3 region has the DNA TGTGCCAGCAGCAAAACGGGACACCTGGAGGGATTAATTCACCCCCTCCACTTT. The rearrangement joins TRBV21-1 to TRBJ1-6. TRBV21-1 is listed as a pseudogene. CDR3 length: 18 amino acids.

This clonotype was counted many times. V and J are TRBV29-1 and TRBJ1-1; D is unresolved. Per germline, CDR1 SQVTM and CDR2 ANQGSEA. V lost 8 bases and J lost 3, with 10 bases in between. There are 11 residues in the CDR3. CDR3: CSPQDDTEAFF. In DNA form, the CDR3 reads TGCAGCCCCCAAGATGACACTGAAGCTTTCTTT.

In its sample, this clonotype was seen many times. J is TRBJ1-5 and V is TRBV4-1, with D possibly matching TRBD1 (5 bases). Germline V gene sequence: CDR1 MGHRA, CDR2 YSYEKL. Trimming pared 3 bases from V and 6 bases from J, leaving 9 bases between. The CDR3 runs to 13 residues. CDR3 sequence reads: CASSHTQGQPQHF. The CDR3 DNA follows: TGCGCCAGCAGCCATACCCAGGGTCAGCCCCAGCATTTT.

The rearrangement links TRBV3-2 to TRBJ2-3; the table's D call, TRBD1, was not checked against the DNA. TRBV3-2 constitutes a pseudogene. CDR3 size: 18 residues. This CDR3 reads CASSRSPRRGQTTDTQYF. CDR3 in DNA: TGTGCCAGCAGCCGCTCCCCCCGGAGGGGACAGACCACAGATACGCAGTATTTT.

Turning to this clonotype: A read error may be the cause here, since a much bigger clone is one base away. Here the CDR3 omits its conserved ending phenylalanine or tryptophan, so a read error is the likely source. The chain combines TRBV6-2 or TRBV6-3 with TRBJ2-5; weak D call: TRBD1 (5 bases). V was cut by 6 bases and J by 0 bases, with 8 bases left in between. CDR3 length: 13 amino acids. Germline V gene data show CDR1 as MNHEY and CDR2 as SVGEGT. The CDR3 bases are TGTGCCAGCAGACAGGCGAACCAAGAGACCCAGTACCTC. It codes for CASRQANQETQYL.